Shown below are 14 T cell receptor beta chains from a single sample sequenced in a study of shared clonotypes between healthy human individuals. TCRdb's copy holds only in-frame clones and misses some; the assay was immunoSEQ multiplex PCR. The table shows about 1 million clones, with roughly 70% occurring only once. The sequenced sample consisted of memory CD4+ T cells sorted from blood. Noted subset: CD45RA-negative fraction. Receptors originate from a man aged 18 to 29 in good health.

This clone showed up just a few times. The rearrangement uses TRBV7-2 and TRBJ1-3; TRBD1 is a possible D gene (5 bases). V was pared by 3 bases and J by 8 bases, with 8 bases between. Looked up from germline, CDR1 is SGHTA and CDR2 is FQGNSA. The CDR3 length is 12 residues. CDR3 sequence (DNA): TGTGCCAGCAGCTTGGCGGGGGACACCATATATTTT. Residues: CASSLAGDTIYF.

The V call is TRBV11-2, the J call TRBJ2-3; no firm D call. Germline CDR1 and CDR2: SGHAT and FQNNGV. This CDR3 comprises 15 residues. V was pared by 5 bases and J by 0 bases, with 12 bases between. DNA for the CDR3: TGTGCCAGCAGCCTCAACCCTTCTAGCACAGATACGCAGTATTTT. This gives the protein CASSLNPSSTDTQYF.

In this sample, this clone turned up once. The chain recombines TRBV5-1 with TRBJ2-5, with D unclear. The J call is doubtful: the DNA matches TRBJ2-7 better. CDR3 length: 12 residues. In germline, CDR1 is SGHRS, CDR2 YFSETQ. In nucleotides, the CDR3 is TGCGCCAGCAGCAGGGACTCCTACGAGCAGTACTTC. This codes for CASSRDSYEQYF.

This clone was seen a handful of times. V usage is TRBV4-2 and J usage is TRBJ2-7; 12 nucleotides line up with TRBD2. The CDR3 contains 17 residues. J gave up 2 bases and V 0 bases, and 5 bases lay outside the gene matches. From germline, CDR1 is LGHNA and CDR2 YNFKEQ. The CDR3 reads CASSQELAGGAAYEQYF. The CDR3 nucleotides read TGTGCCAGCAGCCAAGAACTAGCGGGGGGCGCAGCCTACGAGCAGTACTTC.

The chain combines TRBV7-9 with TRBJ2-1; possibly TRBD2 for D (6 bases). V lost 1 base and J lost 0, with 19 bases in between. The germline V gene has CDR1 SEHNR and CDR2 FQNEAQ (reference sequence). There are 19 residues in the CDR3. CDR3 DNA: TGTGCCAGCAGCTTAGTCGGAGGAGCGGGCGTCACCTCCTACAATGAGCAGTTCTTC. This gives the protein CASSLVGGAGVTSYNEQFF.

This chain joins TRBV28 and TRBJ1-1, with D possibly being TRBD1 (5 bases). The CDR3 totals 12 residues. Trimming took 5 bases from V and 11 from J, leaving 15 bases between them. Germline V gene lookup returns CDR1 MDHEN and CDR2 SYDVKM. The CDR3 DNA is TGTGCCAGCAGTCCTCCGAGGACATATGCTTTCTTT. The encoded protein is CASSPPRTYAFF.

The V call is TRBV6-5, the J call TRBJ1-4, with 9 nucleotides matching TRBD1. This CDR3 contains 15 residues. Germline values: CDR1 MNHEY, CDR2 SVGAGI. V lost 2 bases and J lost 8; bases outside the gene matches: 6. The CDR3 sequence is CASSYGTGFSEKLFF. CDR3 sequence (DNA): TGTGCCAGCAGTTACGGGACAGGGTTTAGCGAAAAACTGTTTTTT.

This clone was recorded a few times. The identical CDR3 is also encoded by other nucleotide sequences in the sample. The chain carries TRBV10-3 and TRBJ2-7; D unresolved. The V gene lost 0 bases and the J gene lost 7 bases, with 4 bases spanning the gap. The CDR3 sequence is 11 residues long. Germline CDR1 and CDR2: ENHRY and SYGVKD. This CDR3 is CAISESWEQYF. CDR3 DNA: TGTGCCATCAGTGAGTCTTGGGAGCAGTACTTC.

The chain employs TRBV28 and TRBJ2-2; no reliable D call. The CDR3 spans 14 residues. Per germline, CDR1 MDHEN and CDR2 SYDVKM. With 3 bases removed from V and 7 bases from J, the gap between germline ends came to 12 bases. The CDR3 loop is CASSLLSYLGELFF. The CDR3, as DNA: TGTGCCAGCAGTTTGCTCAGCTACCTCGGGGAGCTGTTTTTT.

This clone has only one observation. The chain links TRBV11-2 to TRBJ2-3; maybe TRBD2 (5 bases). This CDR3 has 15 amino acids. V gave up 1 base and J gave up 1 base, with 9 bases separating them. The germline gives CDR1 SGHAT, CDR2 FQNNGV. The CDR3 region is CASSLAGRGTDTQYF. The CDR3 DNA is TGTGCCAGCAGCTTAGCGGGAAGGGGCACAGATACGCAGTATTTT.

The J gene is TRBJ2-1, the V gene TRBV2, with 14 bases fitting TRBD2. Germline loops: CDR1 SNHLY, CDR2 FYNNEI. The CDR3 covers 23 residues. Losses at the gene ends were 4 bases for V and 0 bases for J; bases not matched to a gene: 20. CDR3 protein: CASSGYGRPGLAGGRSSYNEQFF. CDR3 sequence (DNA): TGTGCCAGCAGTGGTTACGGACGGCCCGGACTAGCGGGAGGTCGGAGCTCCTACAATGAGCAGTTCTTC. The full variable domain, in which reference TRBV2 and TRBJ2-1 provide the parts outside the CDR3, is EPEVTQTPSHQVTQMGQEVILRCVPISNHLYFYWYRQILGQKVEFLVSFYNNEISEKSEIFDDQFSVERPDGSNFTLKIRSTKLEDSAMYFCASSGYGRPGLAGGRSSYNEQFFGPGTRLTVL.

This sequence joins TRBV6-4 and TRBJ2-3; D might be TRBD2 (5 bases). The CDR3 contains 15 residues. Trimming took off 4 bases at V and 5 bases at J, with 16 bases between the two ends. From germline, CDR1 is MRHNA and CDR2 SNTAGT. The CDR3 nucleotides are TGTGCCAGCAGTGCCGGCGGGCGACTAATAGATACGCAGTATTTT. Encoded protein: CASSAGGRLIDTQYF.

The chain employs TRBV14 and TRBJ1-5; D call uncertain. Germline CDR1 is SGHDN and CDR2 is FVKESK. Trimming stripped 3 bases from V and 7 bases from J, with 13 bases between. This CDR3 comprises 14 residues. The CDR3 nucleotides are TGTGCCAGCAGCCAGAGTCCGCTGGGACAGCCCCAGCATTTT. Translated, it gives CASSQSPLGQPQHF. Using reference TRBV14 and TRBJ1-5 for the parts outside the CDR3, the full variable domain is EAGVTQFPSHSVIEKGQTVTLRCDPISGHDNLYWYRRVMGKEIKFLLHFVKESKQDESGMPNNRFLAERTGGTYSTLKVQPAELEDSGVYFCASSQSPLGQPQHFGDGTRLSIL.

The V gene is TRBV30, the J gene TRBJ2-7; D might be TRBD1 (6 bases). The V gene's germline CDR1 is GTSNPN and CDR2 SVGIG (reference sequence). Between the trimmed V and J ends, which lost 7 bases and 5 bases, there was a span of 18 bases. This CDR3 region has 13 residues. This chain's CDR3 is CAYHRAPDDEQYF. The CDR3 DNA reads as TGTGCCTATCACAGGGCTCCGGACGACGAGCAGTACTTC.